These 9 T cell receptor beta chains share one sample of origin, sequenced in a study of blood T cell repertoires in COVID-19. Data came from immunoSEQ multiplex PCR; TCRdb stores just in-frame clones and leaves some out. The repertoire includes approximately 120,000 clones, 70% to 75% of them detected once, and approximately 5.9% sits in the top ten. Material for sequencing was peripheral blood. Receptors were obtained from a man older than 75 with COVID-19, enrolled during active disease.

J is TRBJ2-5 and V is TRBV3-1 (or the pseudogene TRBV3-2); 8 nucleotides line up with TRBD1. The V gene's germline CDR1 is LGHDT and CDR2 YNNKEL (reference sequence). After removal of 4 bases from V and 4 bases from J, the junction contained 8 bases not matched to a gene. The CDR3 covers 15 residues. CDR3 sequence reads: CASSPRQGNGETQYF. The CDR3, as DNA: TGTGCCAGCAGCCCTCGACAGGGGAATGGAGAGACCCAGTACTTC.

V gene TRBV3-1 (or the pseudogene TRBV3-2) combines with J gene TRBJ2-1; 9 bases map to TRBD2. The CDR3 length is 16 residues. CDR1 and CDR2 from the germline V gene are LGHDT and YNNKEL (reference sequence). Trimming took 10 bases from V and 7 from J; bases not matched to a gene: 17. Here the CDR3 DNA reads TGTGCCACCTGGCCCTCTGGCAGCGGGAGGCGAAATGAGCAGTTCTTC. This encodes CATWPSGSGRRNEQFF.

The chain uses TRBV2 and TRBJ2-1; 7 positions match TRBD2. The CDR3 extends over 15 amino acids. V lost 1 base and J lost 8; bases outside the gene matches: 8. The germline V gene encodes CDR1 SNHLY and CDR2 FYNNEI. The CDR3 sequence: CASSEGAGGSDEQFF. DNA of the CDR3: TGTGCCAGCAGTGAAGGGGCGGGCGGGAGTGATGAGCAGTTCTTC.

The gene calls are TRBV27 and TRBJ2-7; the match to TRBD2 covers 14 bases. The CDR3 consists of 17 residues. From germline, CDR1 is MNHEY and CDR2 SMNVEV (reference sequence). Trimming cost V 2 bases and J 4 bases; bases outside gene matches: 7. The chain's CDR3 is CASSLGRGLAGGYEQYF. The CDR3 DNA sequence: TGTGCCAGCAGTTTAGGTCGAGGACTAGCGGGAGGTTACGAGCAGTACTTC.

The chain carries TRBV18 and TRBJ2-7, with a tentative D call TRBD2 (6 bases). The CDR3 length is 13 residues. Germline CDR1 KGHSH, CDR2 LQKENI. V shed 8 bases and J shed 0 bases, with 11 bases lying between them. Here the CDR3 reads CASRSTSSYEQYF. The CDR3, as DNA: TGTGCCAGCCGGTCGACTAGCTCCTACGAGCAGTACTTC.

This clone occurred a few times. The chain carries TRBV27 and TRBJ1-6; a weak D match, TRBD1 (5 bases). The V and J ends lost 3 bases and 13 bases respectively, with 16 bases between them. The CDR3 runs 14 residues. The germline CDR1 and CDR2 sequences are MNHEY and SMNVEV (reference sequence). CDR3 nucleotide sequence: TGTGCCAGCAGTTTTGGGAAGCCTGGGGCTCCCCTCCACTTT. It is translated as CASSFGKPGAPLHF.

The table lists this clone with a few counts. V usage is TRBV13 and J usage is TRBJ2-4; TRBD1 aligns across 8 bases. CDR3 length: 16 amino acids. J gave up 8 bases and V 0 bases, and 9 bases lay outside the gene matches. Germline assignment: CDR1 PRHDT and CDR2 FYEKMQ (reference sequence). In nucleotides, the CDR3 is TGTGCCAGCAGCTTAGGATCGACAGGGGAGAGGCACATTCAGTACTTC. Protein product: CASSLGSTGERHIQYF.

The chain uses TRBV5-1 and TRBJ1-2, with no clear D. CDR3 size: 12 residues. Germline loops: CDR1 SGHRS, CDR2 YFSETQ. V lost 0 bases and J lost 8, with 8 bases in between. CDR3 residues: CASSLAAVGYTF. The CDR3 DNA reads TGCGCCAGCAGCTTGGCAGCGGTAGGCTACACCTTC.

The rearrangement joins TRBV5-6 to TRBJ2-3; 12 bases align to TRBD2. The CDR3 has 15 amino acids. Germline CDR1 SGHDT, CDR2 YYEEEE. V lost 3 bases and J lost 4; bases outside the gene matches: 3. CDR3 DNA sequence: TGTGCCAGCAGCTATACTAGCGGGAGGCCAGATACGCAGTATTTT. This sequence encodes CASSYTSGRPDTQYF.